The 2 T cell receptor beta chains presented below share a single source sample, sequenced in a study of blood T cell repertoires in COVID-19. Some clones are missing from TCRdb's copy, which holds only in-frame ones; the method was immunoSEQ multiplex PCR. The sample records hundreds of thousands of clones, less than 90% being singletons. The sequenced material came from peripheral blood. All receptors derive from a woman aged 70 to 79 with COVID-19, enrolled during active disease.

In DNA, the CDR3 is TGTGCCAGCAGCTTGAGGGGGGGCCCGACCAACGAGCAGTACTTC. It specifies CASSLRGGPTNEQYF. V usage is TRBV5-8 and J usage is TRBJ2-7, with a possible D match to TRBD2 (7 bases). The germline V gene encodes CDR1 SGHTS and CDR2 YDEGEE. The CDR3 covers 15 residues. V lost 1 base and J 5 bases, leaving 16 bases between the germline ends.

This clone was found once. The V call is TRBV4-3, the J call TRBJ2-3, with D perhaps TRBD2 (6 bases). The CDR3 totals 17 residues. The germline gives CDR1 LGHNA, CDR2 YSLEER. V was trimmed by 2 bases and J by 0 bases, leaving 15 bases between them. Written as DNA, the CDR3 is TGCGCCAGCAGCCAATCAGTAGCGGTGACTAGCACAGATACGCAGTATTTT. Protein: CASSQSVAVTSTDTQYF.